The 32 T cell receptor beta chains reported below all come from one sample, sequenced in a study of OX40 agonist ivuxolimab in advanced cancers. This table comes from immunoSEQ multiplex PCR, and its TCRdb copy is limited to in-frame clones, with some not included. The sample has approximately 87,000 clones; under 95% are singletons. The source material was CD4+ or CD8+ T cells sorted from blood, sampled in a trial of the OX40 agonist ivuxolimab. The receptors were sampled from an adult with an advanced solid tumor such as melanoma, head and neck, liver or kidney cancer.

CDR3 loop: CAWRDIRQGAYSPQHF. The CDR3 DNA is TGTGCCTGGAGAGATATTCGACAGGGGGCTTATTCGCCCCAGCATTTT. The chain links TRBV30 to TRBJ1-5; TRBD1 matches at 10 bases. The V and J ends lost 3 bases and 9 bases, in that order; junction bases with no gene match: 14. Looked up from germline, CDR1 is GTSNPN and CDR2 is SVGIG (reference sequence). The CDR3 length is 16 residues. Together with reference TRBV30 and TRBJ1-5, the CDR3 gives the full variable domain: SQTIHQWPATLVQPVGSPLSLECTVEGTSNPNLYWYRQAAGRGLQLLFYSVGIGQISSEVPQNLSASRPQDRQFILSSKKLLLSDSGFYLCAWRDIRQGAYSPQHFGDGTRLSIL.

The chain recombines TRBV5-1 with TRBJ2-3, with 10 bases that match TRBD1. Germline V gene data show CDR1 as SGHRS and CDR2 as YFSETQ. The CDR3 loop spans 14 amino acids. V dropped 4 bases and J dropped 4; count of bases not matched to a gene: 3. The CDR3 region has the DNA TGCGCCAGCAGCCCAGGACAGGGGGCAGATACGCAGTATTTT. This codes for CASSPGQGADTQYF.

The J gene is TRBJ2-7, the V gene TRBV5-1; 7 bases fit TRBD2. The CDR3 runs to 14 residues. V lost 3 bases, J lost 7 bases, and 10 bases stayed unmatched. Germline V CDR1 and CDR2: SGHRS, YFSETQ. DNA of the CDR3: TGCGCCAGCAGCTCCACTAGCGCCCGGGGAGAGCAGTACTTC. Protein sequence: CASSSTSARGEQYF. Full variable domain (rest looked up from reference TRBV5-1 and TRBJ2-7): KAGVTQTPRYLIKTRGQQVTLSCSPISGHRSVSWYQQTPGQGLQFLFEYFSETQRNKGNFPGRFSGRQFSNSRSEMNVSTLELGDSALYLCASSSTSARGEQYFGPGTRLTVT.

The chain joins TRBV5-8 to TRBJ2-3, with 9 nucleotides matching TRBD2. The germline gives CDR1 SGHTS, CDR2 YDEGEE. V lost 0 bases, J lost 2 bases, and 7 bases stayed unmatched. This CDR3 has 17 residues. The CDR3 sequence: CASSLGAGGTLTDTQYF. For the CDR3, the DNA is TGTGCCAGCAGCTTGGGGGCGGGAGGGACGCTCACAGATACGCAGTATTTT.

The chain joins TRBV6-6 to TRBJ2-5; D unclear. Germline loops: CDR1 MNHNY, CDR2 SVGAGI (reference sequence). V lost 4 bases to trimming and J lost 1 base, with 7 bases between them. The CDR3 loop spans 13 amino acids. The CDR3 coding sequence is TGTGCCAGCAGTTTGTTGGGCCAAGAGACCCAGTACTTC. Its translation is CASSLLGQETQYF.

The V and J genes are TRBV28 and TRBJ2-6, with D possibly matching TRBD2 (5 bases). Germline V gene data show CDR1 as MDHEN and CDR2 as SYDVKM. This CDR3 region has 19 residues. V was pared by 3 bases and J by 1 base, with 19 bases between. The CDR3 spells CASSLGAAGRLSGANVLTF. DNA of the CDR3: TGTGCCAGCAGTTTGGGTGCGGCGGGTCGGCTTTCTGGGGCCAACGTCCTGACTTTC.

CDR3 loop: CASSLALAPHEQFF. The CDR3 DNA follows: TGTGCCAGCAGCTTAGCACTAGCACCCCATGAGCAGTTCTTC. This chain joins TRBV7-2 and TRBJ2-1; D is perhaps TRBD2 (6 bases). Germline V CDR1 and CDR2: SGHTA, FQGNSA. V was clipped by 0 bases and J by 8 bases, with 11 bases between them. CDR3 length: 14 amino acids.

The J gene is TRBJ1-5, the V gene TRBV6-5; 7 bases fit TRBD1. Germline V gives CDR1 MNHEY, CDR2 SVGAGI. The V gene end was trimmed by 2 bases and the J gene end by 3 bases; junction bases not matched to a gene: 1. There are 14 residues in the CDR3. The CDR3 DNA reads as TGTGCCAGCAGTTACGACAGGGACAATCAGCCCCAGCATTTT. This translates into CASSYDRDNQPQHF.

The V call is TRBV18, the J call TRBJ2-6; maybe TRBD2 (5 bases). From germline, CDR1 is KGHSH and CDR2 LQKENI. The V end lost 8 bases, the J end lost 5 bases, and 10 bases lay between the germline ends. The CDR3 totals 13 residues. The DNA for the CDR3 is TGTGCCAGCGCCTCGGACTGGGCCAACGTCCTGACTTTC. Its translation is CASASDWANVLTF.

The chain joins TRBV7-3 to TRBJ2-7, with 16 bases lining up with TRBD2. V dropped 1 base and J dropped 7; count of bases not matched to a gene: 4. This CDR3 contains 16 residues. From germline, CDR1 is SGHTA and CDR2 FQGTGA. The CDR3 is CASSLNPGLAGGEQYF. The DNA of the CDR3 is TGTGCCAGCAGCTTAAATCCGGGACTAGCGGGAGGGGAGCAGTACTTC.

This sequence joins TRBV2 and TRBJ2-2, with D hard to call. The length of the CDR3 is 15 residues. V lost 3 bases, J lost 6 bases, and 14 bases lay in between. Germline loops: CDR1 SNHLY, CDR2 FYNNEI. CDR3 DNA sequence: TGTGCCAGCAGTGAGTGGACGAGCCTATCCGGGGAGCTGTTTTTT. This translates into CASSEWTSLSGELFF.

The rearrangement joins TRBV19 to TRBJ1-4; D may be TRBD1 (5 bases). Between the trimmed V and J ends, which lost 9 bases and 10 bases, there was a span of 24 bases. Germline CDR1 is LNHDA and CDR2 is SQIVND (reference sequence). The CDR3 contains 15 residues. CDR3 protein: CARQFYRVGVRKLFF. CDR3 in DNA: TGTGCCAGGCAGTTTTATAGGGTAGGGGTGCGAAAACTGTTTTTT.

This chain links TRBV19 with TRBJ1-2, with 9 bases matching TRBD1. V shed 6 bases, J shed 5 bases, and the junction held 7 bases outside the gene matches. The CDR3 runs 14 residues. Per germline, CDR1 LNHDA and CDR2 SQIVND (reference sequence). DNA of the CDR3: TGTGCCAGTAGCACCGGGACAGGGCCGTATGGCTACACCTTC. It codes for CASSTGTGPYGYTF.

This rearrangement joins TRBV6-5 to TRBJ1-2; maybe TRBD1 (6 bases). This CDR3 has 16 amino acids. V gave up 2 bases and J gave up 4 bases, with 17 bases separating them. Germline CDR1 MNHEY, CDR2 SVGAGI. The CDR3 region is CASSYSYSGTSYGYTF. CDR3 DNA sequence: TGTGCCAGCAGTTACAGCTACTCCGGGACAAGCTATGGCTACACCTTC.

V is TRBV6-5 and J is TRBJ1-2; D is unclear. V was trimmed by 2 bases and J by 2 bases, leaving 12 bases between them. CDR1 MNHEY and CDR2 SVGAGI come from the germline V gene. This CDR3 has 15 amino acids. The CDR3 DNA reads TGTGCCAGCAGTTACGGGCAGGAGGTCAACTATGGCTACACCTTC. Translated: CASSYGQEVNYGYTF.

The chain links TRBV18 to TRBJ1-1; D not certain. Germline values: CDR1 KGHSH, CDR2 LQKENI. The CDR3 sequence is 11 residues long. Trimming cost V 5 bases and J 4 bases, with 5 bases left between them. The CDR3 spells CASSVTTEAFF. CDR3 nucleotide sequence: TGTGCCAGCTCAGTCACCACTGAAGCTTTCTTT.

This sequence joins TRBV5-4 and TRBJ2-1; TRBD2 matches 9 bases. The germline V gene has CDR1 SGHNT and CDR2 YYREEE (reference sequence). Losses at the gene ends were 0 bases for V and 6 bases for J; bases not matched to a gene: 10. The CDR3 covers 17 residues. CDR3 amino acids: CASSLGGLALGGNEQFF. CDR3 DNA: TGTGCCAGCAGCTTGGGCGGACTAGCGCTCGGGGGCAATGAGCAGTTCTTC.

The V call is TRBV2, the J call TRBJ2-5; 10 bases map to TRBD2. The trim removed 10 bases at V and 2 bases at J, leaving 7 bases unmatched. CDR1 and CDR2 from the germline V gene are SNHLY and FYNNEI. The CDR3 length is 14 residues. The CDR3 DNA reads TGTGCCACTAAACCGGGACTAGCGCAAGAGACCCAGTACTTC. Protein sequence: CATKPGLAQETQYF.

The chain is built from TRBV5-4 and TRBJ2-1, with D hard to call. The V gene lost 0 bases and the J gene lost 5 bases, with 12 bases spanning the gap. Germline loops: CDR1 SGHNT, CDR2 YYREEE (reference sequence). The CDR3 covers 15 residues. CDR3 nucleotides: TGTGCCAGCAGCTTGGGTAACCGCGATAACAATGAGCAGTTCTTC. Its protein product is CASSLGNRDNNEQFF.

The CDR3 coding sequence is TGTGCCAGTAGTATCTCCGCGGGACTGGTTACGCAGTATTTT. It translates to CASSISAGLVTQYF. The chain couples TRBV19 to TRBJ2-3; maybe TRBD2 (6 bases). CDR1 and CDR2 from the germline V gene are LNHDA and SQIVND (reference sequence). V lost 3 bases, J lost 8 bases, and 15 bases lay in between. This CDR3 contains 14 residues.

This chain connects TRBV15 to TRBJ2-3; 10 bases fit TRBD1. Germline V lookup: CDR1 LNHNV, CDR2 YYDKDF (reference sequence). V was pared by 0 bases and J by 5 bases, with 8 bases of the junction left unmatched. The length of the CDR3 is 17 residues. The CDR3: CATSRESGQGTGDTQYF. The CDR3 DNA sequence: TGTGCCACCAGCAGAGAATCGGGACAGGGGACGGGAGATACGCAGTATTTT.

J is TRBJ2-1 and V is TRBV5-1; tentative D call: TRBD2 (7 bases). The CDR3 sequence is 16 residues long. V lost 2 bases and J lost 0, with 12 bases in between. Germline V gene data show CDR1 as SGHRS and CDR2 as YFSETQ. Here the CDR3 DNA reads TGCGCCAGCAGCTTTTATGGGGGGGCCTCCTACAATGAGCAGTTCTTC. It is translated as CASSFYGGASYNEQFF.

The V gene is TRBV4-2, the J gene TRBJ2-1; D uncertain. Trimming shortened V by 1 base and J by 5 bases, and 12 bases separated the two germline ends. The CDR3 totals 15 residues. CDR1 is LGHNA and CDR2 is YNFKEQ in the germline V gene. The CDR3 here is CASSQVRLGDNEQFF. The CDR3 DNA reads as TGTGCCAGCAGCCAAGTGAGGCTCGGAGACAATGAGCAGTTCTTC.

V usage is TRBV28 and J usage is TRBJ1-1; weak D call: TRBD1 (5 bases). CDR1 and CDR2 (germline): MDHEN, SYDVKM. The V and J ends lost 4 bases and 4 bases respectively, with 16 bases between them. This CDR3 spans 15 amino acids. The CDR3 reads CASSSLWGSGTEAFF. CDR3 DNA sequence: TGTGCCAGCAGTTCCCTTTGGGGCTCGGGCACTGAAGCTTTCTTT.

This chain joins TRBV19 and TRBJ2-1, with 7 positions matching TRBD1. CDR1 LNHDA and CDR2 SQIVND come from the germline V gene (reference sequence). The J segment lost 2 bases and the V segment lost 9 bases, leaving 10 bases of the junction unmatched. The CDR3 is made up of 15 amino acids. The CDR3 sequence: CASLVRGTAYNEQFF. The DNA for the CDR3 is TGTGCCAGCCTAGTCAGGGGGACAGCCTACAATGAGCAGTTCTTC.

The chain joins TRBV5-1 to TRBJ2-2; 12 bases map to TRBD2. V dropped 2 bases and J dropped 3; count of bases not matched to a gene: 8. The CDR3 totals 18 residues. Germline assignment: CDR1 SGHRS and CDR2 YFSETQ. As DNA, the CDR3 is TGCGCCAGCAGCTTAGCGCGACTAGCGGGAGCCTACACCGGGGAGCTGTTTTTT. Translation: CASSLARLAGAYTGELFF.

Here the CDR3 reads CASSLDIYEQYF. CDR3 nucleotides: TGCGCCAGCAGCTTGGACATCTACGAGCAGTACTTC. V gene TRBV5-1 combines with J gene TRBJ2-7; D uncertain. This CDR3 has 12 amino acids. Germline V gene data show CDR1 as SGHRS and CDR2 as YFSETQ. The V end lost 0 bases, the J end lost 3 bases, and 4 bases lay between the germline ends.

This chain uses TRBV6-6 with TRBJ1-4; D unclear. The CDR3 spans 15 residues. V lost 2 bases, J lost 2 bases, and 9 bases lay in between. Germline assignment: CDR1 MNHNY and CDR2 SVGAGI (reference sequence). The CDR3 here is CASSYDGVTNEKLFF. CDR3 nucleotide sequence: TGTGCCAGCAGTTACGACGGGGTGACTAATGAAAAACTGTTTTTT.

The chain is built from TRBV14 and TRBJ2-7; D ambiguous. The CDR3 has 18 amino acids. The germline CDR1 and CDR2 sequences are SGHDN and FVKESK. Deletions cut 3 bases from V and 0 bases from J, with 21 bases between. CDR3 residues: CASSHSTGLIESSYEQYF. The DNA for the CDR3 is TGTGCCAGCAGCCATAGTACCGGGCTAATAGAGAGCTCCTACGAGCAGTACTTC.

V usage is TRBV7-2 and J usage is TRBJ2-5, with 8 bases that match TRBD1. From germline, CDR1 is SGHTA and CDR2 FQGNSA. V shed 1 base, J shed 5 bases, and the junction held 3 bases outside the gene matches. This CDR3 spans 14 amino acids. The CDR3 nucleotides read TGTGCCAGCAGCTTAGACAGGGGGAGGGAGACCCAGTACTTC. As protein: CASSLDRGRETQYF.

The CDR3, as DNA: TGCAGCGTTGAAGAGAATGGCTACACCTTC. Its translation is CSVEENGYTF. The chain couples TRBV29-1 to TRBJ1-2; D remains ambiguous. V was shortened by 0 bases and J by 6 bases, with 2 bases between the two germline ends. The CDR3 is 10 residues long. Per the germline V gene, CDR1 is SQVTM and CDR2 is ANQGSEA.

V usage is TRBV19 and J usage is TRBJ2-1; 12 bases match TRBD2. CDR1 is LNHDA, CDR2 SQIVND, per germline (reference sequence). Losses at the gene ends were 4 bases for V and 14 bases for J; bases not matched to a gene: 3. This CDR3 is built from 12 residues. CDR3 sequence: CASSTSGRVKFF. The CDR3 DNA reads TGTGCCAGTAGTACTAGCGGGAGGGTGAAGTTCTTC. Drawing the rest from reference TRBV19 and TRBJ2-1, the complete variable domain is DGGITQSPKYLFRKEGQNVTLSCEQNLNHDAMYWYRQDPGQGLRLIYYSQIVNDFQKGDIAEGYSVSREKKESFPLTVTSAQKNPTAFYLCASSTSGRVKFFGPGTRLTVL.